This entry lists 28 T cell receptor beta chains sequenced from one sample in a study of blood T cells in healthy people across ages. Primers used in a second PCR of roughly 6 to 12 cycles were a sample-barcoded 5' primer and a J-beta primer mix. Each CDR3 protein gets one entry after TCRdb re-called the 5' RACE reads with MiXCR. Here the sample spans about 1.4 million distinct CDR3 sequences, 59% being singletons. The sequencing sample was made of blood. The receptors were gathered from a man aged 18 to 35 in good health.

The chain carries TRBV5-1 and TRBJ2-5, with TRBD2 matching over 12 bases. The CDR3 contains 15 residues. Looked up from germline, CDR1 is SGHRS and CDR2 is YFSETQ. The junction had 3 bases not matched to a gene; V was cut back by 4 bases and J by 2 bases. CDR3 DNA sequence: TGCGCCAGCAGCACGACTAGCGGGAGACAAGAGACCCAGTACTTC. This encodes CASSTTSGRQETQYF.

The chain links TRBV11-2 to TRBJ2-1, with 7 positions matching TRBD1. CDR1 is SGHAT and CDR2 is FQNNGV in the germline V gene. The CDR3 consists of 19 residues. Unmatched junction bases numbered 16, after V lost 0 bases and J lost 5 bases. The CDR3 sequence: CASSLDGWLERQGHNEQFF. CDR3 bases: TGTGCCAGCAGCTTAGATGGTTGGCTTGAGAGACAGGGACACAATGAGCAGTTCTTC.

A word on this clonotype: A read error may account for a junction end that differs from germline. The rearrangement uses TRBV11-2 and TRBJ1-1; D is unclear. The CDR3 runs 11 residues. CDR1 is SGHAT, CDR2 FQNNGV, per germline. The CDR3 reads CASSLYAGAFF. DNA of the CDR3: TGTGCCAGTAGCTTATACGCTGGAGCTTTCTTT.

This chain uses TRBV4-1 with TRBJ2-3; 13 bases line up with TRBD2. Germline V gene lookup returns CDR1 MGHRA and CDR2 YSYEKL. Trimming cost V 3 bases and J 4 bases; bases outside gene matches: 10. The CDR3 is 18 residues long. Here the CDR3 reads CASSHKLLAGGPPDTQYF. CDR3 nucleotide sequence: TGCGCCAGCAGCCATAAATTACTAGCGGGGGGGCCCCCAGATACGCAGTATTTT.

CDR3 DNA: TGTGCCAGCAGTGACCTGGGGGACCTATATAGCAATCAGTACTTC. Protein: CASSDLGDLYSNQYF. The chain carries TRBV6-2 or TRBV6-3 and TRBJ2-7, with D possibly called TRBD1 or TRBD2 (5 bases each). Germline CDR1 reads MNHEY; CDR2 reads SVGEGT. The CDR3 is made up of 15 amino acids. Between the trimmed V and J ends, which lost 5 bases and 10 bases, there was a span of 24 bases.

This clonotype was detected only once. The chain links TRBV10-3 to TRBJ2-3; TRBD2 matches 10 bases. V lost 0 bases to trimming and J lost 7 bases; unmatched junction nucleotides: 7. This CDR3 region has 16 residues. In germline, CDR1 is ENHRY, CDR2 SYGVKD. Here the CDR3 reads CAISESMASGRHTQYF. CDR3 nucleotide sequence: TGTGCCATCAGTGAGTCGATGGCTAGCGGGAGACATACGCAGTATTTT.

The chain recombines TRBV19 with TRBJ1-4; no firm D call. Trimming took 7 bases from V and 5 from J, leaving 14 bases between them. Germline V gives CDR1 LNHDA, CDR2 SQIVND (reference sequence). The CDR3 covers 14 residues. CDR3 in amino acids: CASTSVEGNEKLFF. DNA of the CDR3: TGTGCCAGTACCTCGGTCGAAGGGAATGAAAAACTGTTTTTT.

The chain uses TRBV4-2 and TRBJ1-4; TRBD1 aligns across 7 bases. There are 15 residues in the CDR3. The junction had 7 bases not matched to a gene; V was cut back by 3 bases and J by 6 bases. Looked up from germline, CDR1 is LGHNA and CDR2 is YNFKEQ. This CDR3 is CASSHLQGTYEKLFF. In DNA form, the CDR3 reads TGTGCCAGCAGCCACTTACAGGGGACGTATGAAAAACTGTTTTTT.

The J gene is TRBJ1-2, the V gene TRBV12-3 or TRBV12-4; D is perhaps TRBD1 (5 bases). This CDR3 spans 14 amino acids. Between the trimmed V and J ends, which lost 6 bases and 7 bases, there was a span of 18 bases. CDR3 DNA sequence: TGTGCCAGCAGCGCAGGGTGTACTAGCTGTGGCTACACCTTC. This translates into CASSAGCTSCGYTF.

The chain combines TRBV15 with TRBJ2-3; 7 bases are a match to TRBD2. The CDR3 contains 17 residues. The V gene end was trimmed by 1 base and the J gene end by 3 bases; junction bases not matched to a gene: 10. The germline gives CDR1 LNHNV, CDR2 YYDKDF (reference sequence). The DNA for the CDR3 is TGTGCCACCAGCAGAGTGGCGGCGGGAGTTGCGACAGATACGCAGTATTTT. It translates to CATSRVAAGVATDTQYF.

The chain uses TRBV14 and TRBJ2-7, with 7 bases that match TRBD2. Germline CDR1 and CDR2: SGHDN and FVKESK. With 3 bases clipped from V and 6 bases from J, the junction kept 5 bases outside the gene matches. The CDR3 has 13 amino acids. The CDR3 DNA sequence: TGTGCCAGCAGCCATCCCACTAGCGCCGAGCAGTACTTC. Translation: CASSHPTSAEQYF.

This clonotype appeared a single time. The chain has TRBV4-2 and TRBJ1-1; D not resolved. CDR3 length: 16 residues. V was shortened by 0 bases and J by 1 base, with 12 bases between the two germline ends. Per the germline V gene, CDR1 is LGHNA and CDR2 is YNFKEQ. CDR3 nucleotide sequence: TGTGCCAGCAGCCAAGAGGTTGAATCGGAGAACACTGAAGCTTTCTTT. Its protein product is CASSQEVESENTEAFF.

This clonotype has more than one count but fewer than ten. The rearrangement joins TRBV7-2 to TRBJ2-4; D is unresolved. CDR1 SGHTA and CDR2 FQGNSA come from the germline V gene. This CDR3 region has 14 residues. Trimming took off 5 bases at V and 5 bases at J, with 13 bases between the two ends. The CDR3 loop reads CASSPRRNENIQYF. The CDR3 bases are TGTGCCAGCAGCCCCCGAAGGAACGAAAACATTCAGTACTTC.

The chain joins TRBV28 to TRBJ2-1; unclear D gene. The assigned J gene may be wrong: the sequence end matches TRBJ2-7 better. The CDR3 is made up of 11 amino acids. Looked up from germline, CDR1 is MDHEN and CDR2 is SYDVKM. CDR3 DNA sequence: TGTGCCAGCCTTGGCTACAATGAGCAGTACTTC. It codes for CASLGYNEQYF.

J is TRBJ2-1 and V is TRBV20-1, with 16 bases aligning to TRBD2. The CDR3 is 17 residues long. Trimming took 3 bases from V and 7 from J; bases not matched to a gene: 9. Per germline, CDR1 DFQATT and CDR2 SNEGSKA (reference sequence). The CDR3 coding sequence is TGCAGTGCTAGGGGGACTAGCGGGAGGGCCGCGGGTAATGAGCAGTTCTTC. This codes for CSARGTSGRAAGNEQFF.

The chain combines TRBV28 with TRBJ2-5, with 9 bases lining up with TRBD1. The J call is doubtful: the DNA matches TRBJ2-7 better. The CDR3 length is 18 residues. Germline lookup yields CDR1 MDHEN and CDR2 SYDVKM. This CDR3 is CASSFYSWDREIGNEQYF. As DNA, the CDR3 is TGTGCCAGCAGCTTTTATAGTTGGGACAGGGAAATTGGAAACGAGCAGTACTTC.

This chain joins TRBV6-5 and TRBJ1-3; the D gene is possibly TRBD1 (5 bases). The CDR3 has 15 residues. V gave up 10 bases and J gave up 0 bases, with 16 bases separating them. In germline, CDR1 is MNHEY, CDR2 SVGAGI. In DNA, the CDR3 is TGTGCCACCTACAGGACCGCTAACTCTGGAAACACCATATATTTT. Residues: CATYRTANSGNTIYF.

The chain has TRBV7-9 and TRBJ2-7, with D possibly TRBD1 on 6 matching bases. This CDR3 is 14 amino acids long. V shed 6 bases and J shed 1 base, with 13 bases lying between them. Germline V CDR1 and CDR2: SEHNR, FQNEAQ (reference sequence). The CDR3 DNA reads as TGTGCCAGCAGATCGAACGACAGGTCCTACGAGCAGTACTTC. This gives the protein CASRSNDRSYEQYF.

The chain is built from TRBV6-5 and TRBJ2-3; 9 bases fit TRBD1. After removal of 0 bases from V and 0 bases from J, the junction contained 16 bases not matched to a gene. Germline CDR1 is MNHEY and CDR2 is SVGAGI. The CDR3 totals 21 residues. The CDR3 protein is CASSYSTGTGLPTSSTDTQYF. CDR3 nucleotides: TGTGCCAGCAGTTACTCGACCGGGACAGGGCTACCGACGTCTAGCACAGATACGCAGTATTTT.

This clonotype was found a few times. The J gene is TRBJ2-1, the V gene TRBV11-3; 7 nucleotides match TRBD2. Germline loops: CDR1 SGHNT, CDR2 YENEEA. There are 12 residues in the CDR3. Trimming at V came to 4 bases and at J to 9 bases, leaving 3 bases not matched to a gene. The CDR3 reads CASSSPGGEQFF. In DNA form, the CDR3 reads TGTGCCAGCAGCTCCCCGGGGGGTGAGCAGTTCTTC.

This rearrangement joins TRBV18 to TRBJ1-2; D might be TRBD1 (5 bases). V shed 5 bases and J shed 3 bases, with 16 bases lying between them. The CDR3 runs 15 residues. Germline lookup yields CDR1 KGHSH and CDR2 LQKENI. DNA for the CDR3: TGTGCCAGCTCATTAACCTTGTTACAGGACTATGGCTACACCTTC. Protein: CASSLTLLQDYGYTF.

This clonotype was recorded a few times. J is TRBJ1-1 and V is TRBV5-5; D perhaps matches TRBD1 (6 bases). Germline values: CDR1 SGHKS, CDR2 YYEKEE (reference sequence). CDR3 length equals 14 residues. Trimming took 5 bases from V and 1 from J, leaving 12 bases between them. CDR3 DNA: TGTGCCAGCAGTCTCGGACAGTCGAACACTGAAGCTTTCTTT. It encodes CASSLGQSNTEAFF.

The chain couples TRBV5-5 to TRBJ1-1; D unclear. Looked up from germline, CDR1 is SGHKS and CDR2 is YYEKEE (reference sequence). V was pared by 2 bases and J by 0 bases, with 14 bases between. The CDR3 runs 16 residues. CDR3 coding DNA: TGTGCCAGCAGCTTTGGGTTAGAGTACATGAACACTGAAGCTTTCTTT. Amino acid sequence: CASSFGLEYMNTEAFF. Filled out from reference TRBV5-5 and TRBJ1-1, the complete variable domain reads DAGVTQSPTHLIKTRGQQVTLRCSPISGHKSVSWYQQVLGQGPQFIFQYYEKEERGRGNFPDRFSARQFPNYSSELNVNALLLGDSALYLCASSFGLEYMNTEAFFGQGTRLTVV.

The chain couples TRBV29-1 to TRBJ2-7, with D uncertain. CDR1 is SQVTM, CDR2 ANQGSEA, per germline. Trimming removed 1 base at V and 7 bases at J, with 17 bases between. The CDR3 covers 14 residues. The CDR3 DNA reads TGCAGCGTTGAAGCTCCAACGCGGTTTAAGGAGCAGTACTTC. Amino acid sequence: CSVEAPTRFKEQYF.

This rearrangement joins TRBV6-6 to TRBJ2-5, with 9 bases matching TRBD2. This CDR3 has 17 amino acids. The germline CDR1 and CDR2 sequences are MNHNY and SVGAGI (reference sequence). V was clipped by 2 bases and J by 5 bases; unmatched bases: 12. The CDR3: CASSYRPAGGYEETQYF. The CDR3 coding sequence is TGTGCCAGCAGTTACCGCCCAGCGGGGGGCTACGAGGAGACCCAGTACTTC.

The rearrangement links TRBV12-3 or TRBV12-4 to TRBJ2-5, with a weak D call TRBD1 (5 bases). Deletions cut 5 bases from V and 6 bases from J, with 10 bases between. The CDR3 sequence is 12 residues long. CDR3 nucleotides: TGTGCCAGCAGTAACCCAGGGCAGACCCAGTACTTC. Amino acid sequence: CASSNPGQTQYF.

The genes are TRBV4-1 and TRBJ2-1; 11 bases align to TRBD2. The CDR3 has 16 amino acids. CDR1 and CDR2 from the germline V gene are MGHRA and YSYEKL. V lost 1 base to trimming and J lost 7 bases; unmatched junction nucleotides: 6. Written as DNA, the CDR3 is TGCGCCAGCAGCCAAGCTTTTTCTAGCGGGAGGAATGAGCAGTTCTTC. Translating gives CASSQAFSSGRNEQFF.

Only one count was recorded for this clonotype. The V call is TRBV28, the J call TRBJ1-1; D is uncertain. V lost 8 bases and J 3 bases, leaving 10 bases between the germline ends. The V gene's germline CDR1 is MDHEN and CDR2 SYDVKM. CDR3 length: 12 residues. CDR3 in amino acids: CASALEYTEAFF. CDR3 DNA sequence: TGTGCCAGCGCTCTGGAGTACACTGAAGCTTTCTTT. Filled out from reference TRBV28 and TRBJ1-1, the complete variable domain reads DVKVTQSSRYLVKRTGEKVFLECVQDMDHENMFWYRQDPGLGLRLIYFSYDVKMKEKGDIPEGYSVSREKKERFSLILESASTNQTSMYLCASALEYTEAFFGQGTRLTVV.